These 21 T cell receptor beta chains came from one sample sequenced in a study of T cell clonality in common variable immunodeficiency. Method: immunoSEQ multiplex PCR; TCRdb's copy keeps in-frame clones and lacks some. Singletons are absent from the sample, which has 35,000 to 50,000 clones. Sequencing used peripheral blood mononuclear cells. These receptors all stem from a person between 18 and 75 years old in good health.

This clone was seen at least ten times. The CDR3 end lies 3 residues beyond the end of the read and is filled in from the germline J gene. J is TRBJ2-3 and V is TRBV28; D gene uncertain. Germline assignment: CDR1 MDHEN and CDR2 SYDVKM. This CDR3 has 12 residues. CDR3 DNA (partial): TGTGCCAGCAGTTTACTAAATCGAGCG. Encoded protein: CASSLLNRA. The entire CDR3 reads CASSLLNRAQYF.

In its sample, this clone was seen many times. The read comes to an end 3 residues before the CDR3 does, leaving the germline J gene to fill in the end. The chain combines TRBV5-1 with TRBJ2-1; TRBD1 is a possible D gene (5 bases). Germline V gene lookup returns CDR1 SGHRS and CDR2 YFSETQ. The V end lost 0 bases, the J end lost 2 bases, and 9 bases lay between the germline ends. The CDR3 is 15 amino acids. The CDR3 region is CASSLARGAYNEQFF. CDR3 DNA, as far as it was read: TGCGCCAGCAGCTTGGCTAGGGGCGCCTACAATGAG.

This clone was detected many times. The read comes to an end 3 residues before the CDR3 does, leaving the germline J gene to fill in the end. The genes are TRBV9 and TRBJ2-5, with 9 bases that match TRBD1. CDR3 length: 18 amino acids. J lost 4 bases, V lost 3 bases, and 16 bases had no gene match. Germline V CDR1 and CDR2: SGDLS, YYNGEE. Incomplete CDR3 DNA: TGTGCCAGCAGCGAGGCCATCGACCGGGACAGGGAAGGAGAGACC. Protein sequence: CASSEAIDRDREGET. From start to end, the CDR3 is CASSEAIDRDREGETQYF. The whole variable domain, filled in from reference TRBV9 and TRBJ2-5, reads DSGVTQTPKHLITATGQRVTLRCSPRSGDLSVYWYQQSLDQGLQFLIQYYNGEERAKGNILERFSAQQFPDLHSELNLSSLELGDSALYFCASSEAIDRDREGETQYFGPGTRLLVL.

This clone was observed at least ten times. With the read ending 3 residues before the CDR3 end, the germline J gene is used to fill in that end. The V gene is TRBV5-6, the J gene TRBJ2-3; D is uncertain. Trimming removed 5 bases from V and 1 base from J, with 5 bases in between. Germline CDR1 and CDR2: SGHDT and YYEEEE. The CDR3 has 12 amino acids. CDR3 DNA, as far as it was read: TGTGCCAGCAGTCGGGGCACAGATACG. This translates into CASSRGTDT. The entire CDR3 reads CASSRGTDTQYF.

This clone was recorded at least ten times. This CDR3 reads CASGPPGLGRSGELFF. CDR3 DNA (partial): TGTGCCAGCGGACCCCCGGGACTAGGTCGAAGCGGGGAG. This chain connects TRBV12-3 or TRBV12-4 to TRBJ2-2; 8 bases fit TRBD2. The read is 3 residues too short to cover the CDR3 end, so that end is filled in from the germline J gene. The CDR3 spans 16 residues. J gave up 7 bases and V 8 bases, and 15 bases lay outside the gene matches.

A remark on this clone: With the read ending 3 residues before the CDR3 end, the germline J gene is used to fill in that end. V and J are TRBV18 and TRBJ1-5; perhaps TRBD1 as D (6 bases). This CDR3 is built from 18 residues. Per germline, CDR1 KGHSH and CDR2 LQKENI. Trimming removed 6 bases from V and 0 bases from J, with 21 bases in between. The CDR3 reads CASSPSPPTGPSNQPQHF. The part of the CDR3 DNA that was read is TGTGCCAGCTCGCCCTCCCCCCCGACAGGACCTAGCAATCAGCCC.

On this clone: The read ends 3 residues shy of where the CDR3 ends; the end is completed using the germline J gene. The chain has TRBV5-1 and TRBJ1-3; 8 nucleotides line up with TRBD1. The CDR3 spans 16 residues. The V segment lost 0 bases and the J segment 4 bases; nucleotides outside the gene matches: 6. Germline lookup yields CDR1 SGHRS and CDR2 YFSETQ. The CDR3: CASSLEQGVGGNTIYF. CDR3 DNA (partial): TGCGCCAGCAGCTTGGAACAGGGGGTCGGAGGAAACACC.

This clone has just a few counts. The read terminates 3 residues ahead of where the CDR3 ends, so the germline J gene completes it. This chain joins TRBV20-1 and TRBJ2-7; TRBD2 matches at 7 bases. Germline CDR1 is DFQATT and CDR2 is SNEGSKA (reference sequence). After removal of 2 bases from V and 4 bases from J, the junction contained 5 bases not matched to a gene. CDR3 length: 13 residues. The DNA read from the CDR3 is TGCAGTGCTAGAAGGCTAGCGGAGTACGAG. This encodes CSARRLAEYE. The entire CDR3 sequence reads CSARRLAEYEQYF.

This clone was observed many times. The CDR3 end is not reached by the read, which stops 3 residues before it; the germline J gene fills it in. J is TRBJ2-7 and V is TRBV23-1; a possible D gene is TRBD2 (5 bases). TRBV23-1 is filed as an ORF, its function uncertain. The CDR3 runs to 12 residues. V lost 7 bases and J 3 bases, leaving 10 bases between the germline ends. The CDR3 loop is CASTAGDYEQYF. CDR3 DNA (partial): TGCGCCAGCACGGCCGGGGACTACGAG.

This clone has more than one count but fewer than ten. Partial CDR3 DNA: TGTGCCATCAGTAATACCGGGACAGGGATTTCACCC. Protein product: CAISNTGTGISP. In full, the CDR3 is CAISNTGTGISPLHF. V usage is TRBV10-3 and J usage is TRBJ1-6; 9 nucleotides match TRBD1. The read terminates 3 residues before the CDR3 end, so the remaining end is supplied by the germline J gene. The J segment lost 9 bases and the V segment lost 5 bases, leaving 8 bases of the junction unmatched. There are 15 residues in the CDR3. Germline V gives CDR1 ENHRY, CDR2 SYGVKD.

At least ten counts were recorded for this clone. The part of the CDR3 DNA that was read is TGTGCCAGTAGTAAGACTGGCCAAGCCAATCAGCCC. Translation: CASSKTGQANQP. The CDR3 as a whole reads CASSKTGQANQPQHF. The chain recombines TRBV19 with TRBJ1-5, with no clear D. The CDR3 end lies 3 residues beyond the end of the read and is filled in from the germline J gene. With 4 bases removed from V and 3 bases from J, the gap between germline ends came to 13 bases. Germline lookup yields CDR1 LNHDA and CDR2 SQIVND (reference sequence). This CDR3 has 15 amino acids. Full variable domain (missing parts from reference TRBV19 and TRBJ1-5): DGGITQSPKYLFRKEGQNVTLSCEQNLNHDAMYWYRQDPGQGLRLIYYSQIVNDFQKGDIAEGYSVSREKKESFPLTVTSAQKNPTAFYLCASSKTGQANQPQHFGDGTRLSIL.

This clone was counted at least ten times. The read terminates 3 residues ahead of where the CDR3 ends, so the germline J gene completes it. The chain couples TRBV20-1 to TRBJ1-2; D is uncertain. CDR3 size: 9 residues. CDR1 and CDR2 (germline): DFQATT, SNEGSKA (reference sequence). The sequenced CDR3 bases are TGCAGTGCAAAAAGGGGC. It encodes CSAKRG. The entire CDR3 is CSAKRGYTF.

This clone has ten or more counts. The read comes to an end 3 residues before the CDR3 does, leaving the germline J gene to fill in the end. The rearrangement joins TRBV6-1 to TRBJ2-7; 7 nucleotides line up with TRBD1. Trimming took 4 bases from V and 1 from J; bases not matched to a gene: 10. The length of the CDR3 is 16 residues. Per the germline V gene, CDR1 is MNHNS and CDR2 is SASEGT. The CDR3 bases that were read are TGTGCCAGCAGTGGTGACAGGGTAAGGATATCCTACGAG. Residues: CASSGDRVRISYE. The whole CDR3 protein is CASSGDRVRISYEQYF.

This clone was seen at least ten times. The read finishes 3 residues shy of the CDR3 end, and the germline J gene is used to complete it. The chain joins TRBV19 to TRBJ1-2; a weak D match, TRBD1 (5 bases). CDR3 length: 14 residues. Germline lookup yields CDR1 LNHDA and CDR2 SQIVND (reference sequence). The ends were cut back, 2 bases at V and 0 bases at J, with 7 bases in the middle. The sequenced CDR3 bases are TGTGCCAGTAGTATAAGGACAACTAACTATGGC. This gives the protein CASSIRTTNYG. The whole CDR3 is CASSIRTTNYGYTF.

At least ten counts were recorded for this clone. Here the CDR3 reads CASSFLAGADNEQFF. Partial CDR3 DNA: TGTGCCAGCAGTTTCCTAGCGGGAGCGGACAATGAG. The chain employs TRBV12-3 or TRBV12-4 and TRBJ2-1; 10 bases agree with TRBD2. The CDR3 end lies 3 residues beyond the end of the read and is filled in from the germline J gene. The CDR3 is 15 amino acids. With 3 bases clipped from V and 5 bases from J, the junction kept 4 bases outside the gene matches.

This clone appeared many times. The CDR3 extends 3 residues past the end of the read, so its final part is completed from the germline J gene. The chain recombines TRBV19 with TRBJ2-7, with D possibly being TRBD2 (6 bases). V lost 9 bases, J lost 3 bases, and 24 bases lay in between. The CDR3 is 16 amino acids. Germline V lookup: CDR1 LNHDA, CDR2 SQIVND (reference sequence). The chain's CDR3 is CASSGLRGTVDYEQYF. The CDR3 DNA, read in part, is TGTGCCAGCTCAGGGTTGCGGGGAACCGTAGACTACGAG.

This clone appeared many times. The read ends 3 residues shy of where the CDR3 ends; the end is completed using the germline J gene. V and J are TRBV5-1 and TRBJ2-1; 12 nucleotides match TRBD2. V gave up 4 bases and J gave up 7 bases; unmatched junction bases: 9. Germline V gives CDR1 SGHRS, CDR2 YFSETQ. The CDR3 contains 16 residues. The sequenced CDR3 bases are TGCGCCAGCAGCCCAGGACTAGCGGGATACGGGAATGAG. It encodes CASSPGLAGYGNE. The entire CDR3 is CASSPGLAGYGNEQFF.

In this sample, this clone turned up a few times. The DNA ends 3 residues before the CDR3 does, and the rest of the CDR3 is filled in from the germline J gene. The chain is built from TRBV7-6 and TRBJ2-2, with D uncertain. The germline V gene encodes CDR1 SGHVS and CDR2 FNYEAQ. The CDR3 sequence is 15 residues long. V was cut by 5 bases and J by 2 bases, with 12 bases left in between. CDR3 loop: CASSPRHGNTGELFF. The part of the CDR3 DNA that was read is TGTGCCAGCAGCCCGCGGCACGGAAACACCGGGGAG.

This clone was observed at least ten times. Partial CDR3 DNA: TGCGCCAGCAGCTTTGGGACAGGGGCGAGCACCGGGGAG. This sequence encodes CASSFGTGASTGE. The whole CDR3 sequence is CASSFGTGASTGELFF. The V gene is TRBV5-1, the J gene TRBJ2-2; 10 bases fit TRBD1. The sequence runs out 3 residues before the end of the CDR3; the remainder is reconstructed from the germline J gene. V lost 2 bases, J lost 4 bases, and 5 bases stayed unmatched. The CDR3 totals 16 residues. CDR1 and CDR2 (germline): SGHRS, YFSETQ.

This clone was counted only a few times. A much more abundant neighbour one base away suggests this may be a read error. From the germline J gene comes the end of the CDR3, since the read stops 3 residues before it. This chain links TRBV7-9 with TRBJ1-2; TRBD1 aligns across 8 bases. There are 14 residues in the CDR3. Trimming removed 1 base from V and 4 bases from J; junction bases left unmatched: 2. Germline assignment: CDR1 SEHNR and CDR2 FQNEAQ (reference sequence). The CDR3 here is CASSLGTGGYGYTF. The CDR3 bases that were read are TGTGCCAGCAGCTTAGGTACAGGGGGCTATGGC. The full variable domain, with the rest looked up from reference TRBV7-9 and TRBJ1-2, is DTGVSQNPRHKITKRGQNVTFRCDPISEHNRLYWYRQTLGQGPEFLTYFQNEAQLEKSRLLSDRFSAERPKGSFSTLEIQRTEQGDSAMYLCASSLGTGGYGYTFGSGTRLTVV.

At least ten counts were recorded for this clone. Read coverage stops 3 residues before the CDR3 terminus; the germline J gene supplies the remainder. The chain links TRBV5-1 to TRBJ2-1, with TRBD1 matching 8 bases. The CDR3 contains 14 residues. Germline V CDR1 and CDR2: SGHRS, YFSETQ. The V and J ends lost 4 bases and 6 bases, in that order; junction bases with no gene match: 6. The DNA read from the CDR3 is TGCGCCAGCAGCCCGGGACAGGTACCCAATGAG. This translates into CASSPGQVPNE. The whole CDR3 sequence reads CASSPGQVPNEQFF.